One and the same sample provided the 7 T cell receptor beta chains below, sequenced in a study of blood T cell repertoires in COVID-19. Profiled with immunoSEQ multiplex PCR; TCRdb holds only in-frame clones, not every one. The repertoire holds some 400,000 clones, about 89% seen once, with 0.86% in the top ten. Input material: PBMCs or T cells enriched from blood (not recorded which). Every receptor here comes from a woman aged 40 to 55 who had been exposed to COVID-19.

This clone occurred once. The V gene is TRBV30, the J gene TRBJ1-4, with TRBD1 identical over 10 bases. V was clipped by 1 base and J by 5 bases; unmatched bases: 1. The CDR3 loop spans 14 amino acids. The germline gives CDR1 GTSNPN, CDR2 SVGIG (reference sequence). The CDR3 sequence is CAWSAGQGNEKLFF. In DNA, the CDR3 is TGTGCCTGGAGTGCGGGACAGGGGAATGAAAAACTGTTTTTT.

This chain uses TRBV9 with TRBJ1-2, with D possibly matching TRBD1 (6 bases). V was trimmed by 4 bases and J by 4 bases, leaving 17 bases between them. CDR1 SGDLS and CDR2 YYNGEE come from the germline V gene. The CDR3 has 15 amino acids. For the CDR3, the DNA is TGTGCCAGCAGCAGCAGGGACAACCTTTTCTATGGCTACACCTTC. Protein sequence: CASSSRDNLFYGYTF.

The rearrangement links TRBV19 to TRBJ1-5; 8 bases map to TRBD1. The CDR3 runs 16 residues. V lost 8 bases and J lost 3; bases outside the gene matches: 12. Germline lookup yields CDR1 LNHDA and CDR2 SQIVND (reference sequence). The CDR3 DNA reads TGTGCCAGTGGAGGACAGGGAGGCTGGTCCAATCAGCCCCAGCATTTT. Its protein is CASGGQGGWSNQPQHF.

The rearrangement uses TRBV7-8 and TRBJ1-2; 8 bases map to TRBD1. The V gene's germline CDR1 is SGHVS and CDR2 FQNEAQ. With 5 bases clipped from V and 7 bases from J, the junction kept 12 bases outside the gene matches. The CDR3 contains 15 residues. CDR3 sequence: CASSRATGGTGGYTF. CDR3 in DNA: TGTGCCAGCAGCCGCGCCACAGGGGGTACGGGTGGCTACACCTTC.

The chain has TRBV6-5 and TRBJ1-1; no clear D gene. Germline V lookup: CDR1 MNHEY, CDR2 SVGAGI. The germline V and J ends were trimmed by 0 bases and 6 bases, with 5 bases remaining between them. CDR3 length equals 12 residues. The DNA of the CDR3 is TGTGCCAGCAGTTACTCGGGAGCTGAAGCTTTCTTT. It specifies CASSYSGAEAFF.

The chain joins TRBV6-4 to TRBJ2-7; 12 nucleotides line up with TRBD2. The germline V gene has CDR1 MRHNA and CDR2 SNTAGT. The length of the CDR3 is 13 residues. With 11 bases clipped from V and 5 bases from J, the junction kept 7 bases outside the gene matches. CDR3 sequence: CAARLAGAHEQYF. The CDR3 region has the DNA TGTGCCGCGCGACTAGCGGGAGCACACGAGCAGTACTTC.

This chain uses TRBV10-3 with TRBJ2-7, with 9 bases that match TRBD2. This CDR3 contains 15 residues. CDR1 and CDR2 (germline): ENHRY, SYGVKD. V gave up 0 bases and J gave up 4 bases; unmatched junction bases: 4. Written as DNA, the CDR3 is TGTGCCATCAGTGAGTCCGCGGGAGGGTTGTACGAGCAGTACTTC. Its translation is CAISESAGGLYEQYF.